Following are 32 T cell receptor beta chains from one sample sequenced in a study of blood T cell repertoires in COVID-19 (dated by TCRdb to the early 2020s). Library preparation used the immunoSEQ multiplex PCR assay. TCRdb's version of the immuneACCESS table is confined to in-frame rearrangements and falls short of the full clone set. An unresolved V gene accounts for under half of the shortfall where checked; the remainder is of unknown origin. This sample comprises 30,000 to 40,000 clones, about 89% of them detected only once. The ten largest make up less than 15% of the sample. The sequencing input was peripheral blood. The origin of the receptors is a man aged 65 to 79 with active COVID-19.

The rearrangement uses TRBV6-5 and TRBJ2-7; a weak D match, TRBD1 (6 bases). CDR1 is MNHEY and CDR2 is SVGAGI in the germline V gene. The ends were cut back, 4 bases at V and 2 bases at J, with 15 bases in the middle. The length of the CDR3 is 15 residues. The CDR3 is CASSLSRQAAYEQYF. In DNA, the CDR3 is TGTGCCAGCAGTTTATCTAGACAGGCGGCCTACGAGCAGTACTTC.

This chain links TRBV2 with TRBJ2-2; no clear D gene. V gave up 2 bases and J gave up 5 bases, with 12 bases separating them. The length of the CDR3 is 15 residues. Germline values: CDR1 SNHLY, CDR2 FYNNEI. CDR3 sequence reads: CASSEMARKTGELFF. The CDR3 nucleotides read TGTGCCAGCAGTGAAATGGCCCGAAAAACCGGGGAGCTGTTTTTT.

The chain carries TRBV3-1 (or the pseudogene TRBV3-2) and TRBJ2-3; 8 bases are a match to TRBD2. Germline V gives CDR1 LGHDT, CDR2 YNNKEL (reference sequence). The V segment lost 2 bases and the J segment 10 bases; nucleotides outside the gene matches: 11. The length of the CDR3 is 15 residues. The CDR3, as DNA: TGTGCCAGCAGCCAAAAGGGACTAGGAGTCCCGTCGCAGTATTTT. Its protein is CASSQKGLGVPSQYF.

V gene TRBV5-4 combines with J gene TRBJ2-5, with D possibly being TRBD1 (6 bases). CDR3 size: 15 residues. CDR1 and CDR2 (germline): SGHNT, YYREEE (reference sequence). Trimming removed 0 bases from V and 4 bases from J, with 13 bases in between. In DNA, the CDR3 is TGTGCCAGCAGCTTGGGGCAGGGGCGCAGAGAGACCCAGTACTTC. Amino acids: CASSLGQGRRETQYF. The variable domain in full, completed from reference TRBV5-4 and TRBJ2-5, reads ETGVTQSPTHLIKTRGQQVTLRCSSQSGHNTVSWYQQALGQGPQFIFQYYREEENGRGNFPPRFSGLQFPNYSSELNVNALELDDSALYLCASSLGQGRRETQYFGPGTRLLVL.

The chain is built from TRBV4-1 and TRBJ1-4; D not certain. Between the trimmed V and J ends, which lost 2 bases and 5 bases, there was a span of 15 bases. In germline, CDR1 is MGHRA, CDR2 YSYEKL. The CDR3 has 16 residues. The CDR3 region has the DNA TGCGCCAGCAGCCAATCCGGGGAGCTCCAGAATGAAAAACTGTTTTTT. This sequence encodes CASSQSGELQNEKLFF.

J is TRBJ2-6 and V is TRBV11-1, with 9 positions matching TRBD1. Germline CDR1 reads SGHAT; CDR2 reads FQDESV (reference sequence). There are 15 residues in the CDR3. J lost 5 bases, V lost 5 bases, and 4 bases had no gene match. CDR3 bases: TGTGCCAGCAGCCGCGGGACAGGGCGGGCCAACGTCCTGACTTTC. Translation: CASSRGTGRANVLTF.

V is TRBV6-2 or TRBV6-3 and J is TRBJ2-7; 11 bases align to TRBD1. The CDR3 extends over 15 amino acids. Trimming cost V 2 bases and J 4 bases; bases outside gene matches: 4. Germline V gene lookup returns CDR1 MNHEY and CDR2 SVGEGT. This CDR3 is CASSYSGQGAYEQYF. CDR3 in DNA: TGTGCCAGCAGTTACAGCGGACAGGGGGCGTACGAGCAGTACTTC.

This sequence joins TRBV6-5 and TRBJ2-5; D remains unclear. Germline V lookup: CDR1 MNHEY, CDR2 SVGAGI. CDR3 length equals 13 residues. The ends were cut back, 2 bases at V and 5 bases at J, with 9 bases in the middle. DNA of the CDR3: TGTGCCAGCAGTTACGCCAGGCCGGAGACCCAGTACTTC. This codes for CASSYARPETQYF.

This sequence joins TRBV6-2 or TRBV6-3 and TRBJ1-1; no definite D call. This CDR3 has 14 residues. The V and J ends lost 5 bases and 1 base respectively, with 11 bases between them. Germline CDR1 reads MNHEY; CDR2 reads SVGEGT. CDR3 loop: CASSTIQENTEAFF. The CDR3 bases are TGTGCCAGCAGTACGATTCAGGAGAACACTGAAGCTTTCTTT.

The chain carries TRBV24-1 and TRBJ2-3; D is uncertain. Germline CDR1 and CDR2: KGHDR and SFDVKD. The germline V and J ends were trimmed by 1 base and 4 bases, with 17 bases remaining between them. CDR3 length equals 17 residues. Written as DNA, the CDR3 is TGTGCCACCAGTGATTTCCCAGTCTCCGGCGGCGCAGATACGCAGTATTTT. Its translation: CATSDFPVSGGADTQYF.

Note on this clone: The junction does not match germline at one end; this may be a read error. The chain links TRBV4-2 to TRBJ2-1; unclear D gene. Germline V lookup: CDR1 LGHNA, CDR2 YNFKEQ. The CDR3 extends over 16 amino acids. The CDR3 protein is CASSEEASISYNEQFF. CDR3 in DNA: TGTGCCAGCAGCGAAGAAGCGTCGATCTCCTACAATGAGCAGTTCTTC.

The rearrangement links TRBV6-6 to TRBJ2-7; D is perhaps TRBD2 (5 bases). The germline V gene has CDR1 MNHNY and CDR2 SVGAGI (reference sequence). The CDR3 totals 14 residues. The ends were cut back, 0 bases at V and 4 bases at J, with 10 bases in the middle. The CDR3 region has the DNA TGTGCCAGCAGTTACTCCGGGGATGGTTACGAGCAGTACTTC. Translation gives CASSYSGDGYEQYF.

The chain recombines TRBV6-1 with TRBJ2-7, with D perhaps matching TRBD1 (6 bases). V gave up 2 bases and J gave up 2 bases, with 13 bases separating them. Germline V lookup: CDR1 MNHNS, CDR2 SASEGT. This CDR3 region has 15 residues. Here the CDR3 reads CASSESEQGPYEQYF. The CDR3 DNA sequence: TGTGCCAGCAGTGAATCAGAGCAGGGGCCCTACGAGCAGTACTTC.

V gene TRBV24-1 combines with J gene TRBJ2-1; TRBD1 matches at 9 bases. The CDR3 consists of 16 residues. Trimming at V came to 4 bases and at J to 5 bases, leaving 8 bases not matched to a gene. The germline CDR1 and CDR2 sequences are KGHDR and SFDVKD. CDR3: CATSDRTGDVHNEQFF. CDR3 in DNA: TGTGCCACCAGTGACCGGACAGGGGATGTCCACAATGAGCAGTTCTTC.

The CDR3 DNA is TGTGCCAGCAGCCTGGCCTCGAACACCGGGGAGCTGTTTTTT. Its translation is CASSLASNTGELFF. V and J are TRBV28 and TRBJ2-2; D gene uncertain. V lost 6 bases to trimming and J lost 0 bases, with 8 bases between them. The CDR3 consists of 14 residues. Per germline, CDR1 MDHEN and CDR2 SYDVKM.

This clone has a handful of counts. The chain joins TRBV29-1 to TRBJ1-2, with D tentatively TRBD1 (6 bases). Looked up from germline, CDR1 is SQVTM and CDR2 is ANQGSEA. The CDR3 sequence is 17 residues long. V was cut by 3 bases and J by 2 bases, with 22 bases left in between. CDR3: CSVDEGGKGTVNYGYTF. The CDR3 region has the DNA TGCAGCGTTGACGAGGGGGGGAAGGGGACGGTCAACTATGGCTACACCTTC.

This chain connects TRBV25-1 to TRBJ2-1, with D hard to call. Per germline, CDR1 MGHDK and CDR2 SYGVNS. The CDR3 sequence is 11 residues long. V lost 8 bases, J lost 4 bases, and 6 bases lay in between. The CDR3, as DNA: TGTGCCAGCTCTCAGTACAATGAGCAGTTCTTC. Translating gives CASSQYNEQFF.

V and J are TRBV14 and TRBJ2-7; possibly TRBD2 for D (5 bases). The V and J ends lost 6 bases and 2 bases respectively, with 14 bases between them. CDR1 SGHDN and CDR2 FVKESK come from the germline V gene. The length of the CDR3 is 14 residues. The DNA for the CDR3 is TGTGCCAGCAGTTTTACGGGGTTCACCTACGAGCAGTACTTC. It yields the protein CASSFTGFTYEQYF.

This clone was seen a single time. The chain combines TRBV6-1 with TRBJ1-4, with a tentative D call TRBD1 (6 bases). Deletions cut 3 bases from V and 5 bases from J, with 19 bases between. Germline CDR1 and CDR2: MNHNS and SASEGT. This CDR3 comprises 17 residues. The CDR3 loop reads CASSDIDWGTRNEKLFF. The CDR3 DNA sequence: TGTGCCAGCAGTGACATAGACTGGGGGACAAGGAATGAAAAACTGTTTTTT.

The V call is TRBV2, the J call TRBJ2-4, with 8 bases fitting TRBD1. Germline loops: CDR1 SNHLY, CDR2 FYNNEI. CDR3 size: 12 residues. V lost 7 bases to trimming and J lost 5 bases; unmatched junction nucleotides: 1. For the CDR3, the DNA is TGTGCCAGCAAACAGGGGGAAAACATTCAGTACTTC. Translation gives CASKQGENIQYF.

The J gene is TRBJ2-5, the V gene TRBV14; D may be TRBD1 (6 bases). The CDR3 extends over 13 amino acids. With 5 bases removed from V and 3 bases from J, the gap between germline ends came to 10 bases. Germline CDR1 is SGHDN and CDR2 is FVKESK. CDR3 protein: CASSSGTKETQYF. The CDR3 nucleotides read TGTGCCAGCAGCTCCGGGACAAAAGAGACCCAGTACTTC.

The rearrangement uses TRBV27 and TRBJ2-5, with D unclear. Germline CDR1 MNHEY, CDR2 SMNVEV (reference sequence). The CDR3 length is 14 residues. The germline V and J ends were trimmed by 5 bases and 2 bases, with 12 bases remaining between them. Here the CDR3 DNA reads TGTGCCAGCAGTCCCTCGAGCTCTCAAGAGACCCAGTACTTC. Translated, it gives CASSPSSSQETQYF.

The chain links TRBV9 to TRBJ2-4; 14 nucleotides line up with TRBD2. With 0 bases clipped from V and 10 bases from J, the junction kept 9 bases outside the gene matches. The CDR3 consists of 17 residues. Germline V gives CDR1 SGDLS, CDR2 YYNGEE. The CDR3 here is CASSVDAGLAGAGIQYF. CDR3 bases: TGTGCCAGCAGCGTAGATGCGGGACTAGCGGGAGCTGGGATTCAGTACTTC. The full variable domain, completed using reference TRBV9 and TRBJ2-4, is DSGVTQTPKHLITATGQRVTLRCSPRSGDLSVYWYQQSLDQGLQFLIQYYNGEERAKGNILERFSAQQFPDLHSELNLSSLELGDSALYFCASSVDAGLAGAGIQYFGAGTRLSVL.

CDR3 protein: CASSTRLGGSYF. CDR3 sequence (DNA): TGTGCCAGCAGCACCCGACTAGGCGGCAGTTACTTC. The gene calls are TRBV7-8 and TRBJ2-7; tentative D call: TRBD2 (6 bases). The ends were cut back, 5 bases at V and 13 bases at J, with 18 bases in the middle. There are 12 residues in the CDR3. CDR1 and CDR2 from the germline V gene are SGHVS and FQNEAQ.

This clone was seen only once. This chain joins TRBV4-3 and TRBJ2-1, with 13 bases matching TRBD2. The germline V gene encodes CDR1 LGHNA and CDR2 YSLEER. Germline trimming cut 3 bases from V and 5 bases from J; bases unmatched to any gene: 7. The CDR3 is made up of 17 amino acids. CDR3 in amino acids: CASSHRTSGSTNNEQFF. CDR3 bases: TGCGCCAGCAGCCATCGGACTAGCGGGAGTACGAACAATGAGCAGTTCTTC.

This chain joins TRBV6-4 and TRBJ2-7, with D tentatively TRBD2 (6 bases). The germline CDR1 and CDR2 sequences are MRHNA and SNTAGT. V was pared by 4 bases and J by 4 bases, with 11 bases between. This CDR3 comprises 13 residues. The CDR3 DNA sequence: TGTGCCAGCAGTGTCGGGGCGGGGTACGAGCAGTACTTC. As protein: CASSVGAGYEQYF.

The V gene is TRBV18, the J gene TRBJ2-2; the D gene is possibly TRBD2 (5 bases). Germline V lookup: CDR1 KGHSH, CDR2 LQKENI. Trimming cost V 3 bases and J 2 bases, with 16 bases left between them. This CDR3 has 17 residues. CDR3 loop: CASSPFASTTNTGELFF. The CDR3 region has the DNA TGTGCCAGCTCACCTTTTGCTAGCACTACAAACACCGGGGAGCTGTTTTTT.

The chain employs TRBV14 and TRBJ1-1, with no clear D. The CDR3 has 13 amino acids. The germline V gene has CDR1 SGHDN and CDR2 FVKESK. Trimming pared 6 bases from V and 3 bases from J, leaving 11 bases between. CDR3 sequence reads: CASRRHWDTEAFF. The CDR3 coding sequence is TGTGCCAGCAGGCGGCATTGGGACACTGAAGCTTTCTTT.

The V gene is TRBV30, the J gene TRBJ1-2, with 7 bases lining up with TRBD1. Germline CDR1 is GTSNPN and CDR2 is SVGIG (reference sequence). CDR3 length: 12 residues. After removal of 2 bases from V and 5 bases from J, the junction contained 2 bases not matched to a gene. This chain's CDR3 is CAWSTGEYGYTF. Here the CDR3 DNA reads TGTGCCTGGAGTACAGGGGAATATGGCTACACCTTC.

This clone was counted once. The chain uses TRBV3-1 (or the pseudogene TRBV3-2) and TRBJ2-1; perhaps TRBD2 as D (6 bases). Germline CDR1 LGHDT, CDR2 YNNKEL (reference sequence). The CDR3 is 14 amino acids. V lost 4 bases and J lost 6, with 13 bases in between. The CDR3 region has the DNA TGTGCCAGCAGCCCCGCTCGCGGGACCAATGAGCAGTTCTTC. This gives the protein CASSPARGTNEQFF.

The chain links TRBV24-1 to TRBJ1-2; D remains ambiguous. The length of the CDR3 is 12 residues. Germline assignment: CDR1 KGHDR and CDR2 SFDVKD. Deletions cut 4 bases from V and 10 bases from J, with 12 bases between. CDR3 residues: CATSDPDKVYTF. For the CDR3, the DNA is TGTGCCACCAGTGACCCTGACAAGGTCTACACCTTC.

V is TRBV11-2 and J is TRBJ2-1; weak D call: TRBD1 (6 bases). Germline loops: CDR1 SGHAT, CDR2 FQNNGV. CDR3 size: 17 residues. V lost 3 bases, J lost 4 bases, and 19 bases lay in between. CDR3 bases: TGTGCCAGCAGCTTTCTCCTCCGGGCAGGGGCTTACAATGAGCAGTTCTTC. This encodes CASSFLLRAGAYNEQFF.